A single T cell receptor beta chain is shown here with its context. Its antigen is still unknown. Sequencing used immunoSEQ multiplex PCR; TCRdb keeps in-frame clones, though not all of them. In the table there are some 100,000 clones, approximately 58% of which are singletons. This specimen belongs to a study of cytotoxic CD8 clonotypes in ibrutinib-treated CLL. General observations from the study: Under therapy, public clonotypes either contracted or stayed stable, and they were uncommon.

Trimming left V 5 bases short and J 5 bases short, with 15 bases between. The CDR3 is 14 amino acids. Germline V gives CDR1 MNHEY, CDR2 SMNVEV (reference sequence). The chain recombines TRBV27 with TRBJ2-5; no reliable D call. Sequenced here: PBMCs, sampled after 24 months of ibrutinib treatment. The sequence derives from a human donor with chronic lymphocytic leukemia. The DNA for the CDR3 is TGTGCCAGCAGTACCCCCGGAAGGCTCGAGACCCAGTACTTC. This translates into CASSTPGRLETQYF.